This TCR beta chain is drawn from a study of cytomegalovirus exposure and HLA in healthy donors. Findings and caveats of the study: High sensitivity and specificity were reportedly achieved when the classifier diagnosed cytomegalovirus status. 164 TCR beta chains were listed as cytomegalovirus-associated. CMV serostatus alone was available as immune exposure information.

About this clone: Its antigen is still unknown.

Germline V CDR1 and CDR2: KGHSH, LQKENI. The V end was cut by 1 base, the J end by 1 base, with 10 bases between. This CDR3 spans 15 amino acids. Use of 60 Vbeta and 13 Jbeta primers characterized the PCR. This table comes from immunoSEQ multiplex PCR, and its TCRdb copy is limited to in-frame clones, with some not included. This table holds 120,000 or so clones, 75% to 90% found once. This chain links TRBV18 with TRBJ1-1; D possibly corresponds to TRBD1 (5 bases). Source material: PBMCs. This TCR was sampled from a man aged 30 to 45 in good health and CMV-seronegative. The DNA for the CDR3 is TGTGCCAGCTCACCACGGGAGGGGCCGAACACTGAAGCTTTCTTT. Amino acid sequence: CASSPREGPNTEAFF. Together with reference TRBV18 and TRBJ1-1, the CDR3 gives the full variable domain: NAGVMQNPRHLVRRRGQEARLRCSPMKGHSHVYWYRQLPEEGLKFMVYLQKENIIDESGMPKERFSAEFPKEGPSILRIQQVVRGDSAAYFCASSPREGPNTEAFFGQGTRLTVV.